The source of this T cell receptor beta chain is a study of metastatic and nonmetastatic thyroid tumors. Across the whole study: Repertoires were compared across blood and tumor or nodule tissue from malignant and benign thyroid patients. Whole-study findings and limits: Compared with benign nodules, malignant thyroid tumors were reported to have significantly higher TCR beta diversity in both blood and tumor.

The junction had 7 bases not matched to a gene; V was cut back by 8 bases and J by 1 base. The CDR3 loop spans 14 amino acids. Germline values: CDR1 SNHLY, CDR2 FYNNEI. This clone was seen a handful of times. Its antigen is not identified. No treatment of any kind had been given to any patient before thyroid surgery. Using MiXCR, TCRdb re-called clones from the PCR reads. Of 35,000 to 45,000 clones in the sample, roughly 20% were seen once. The source is a female donor with papillary thyroid cancer or a benign thyroid nodule (not recorded which). Some clones in this sample may be carry-over from other donors' samples. The sample consisted of blood. The chain employs TRBV2 and TRBJ2-7, with 8 bases matching TRBD1. The DNA of the CDR3 is TGTGCCAGCCGGACAGGGAAGTTGTCCTACGAGCAGTACTTC. Its protein is CASRTGKLSYEQYF. The variable domain in full, with the rest retrieved from reference TRBV2 and TRBJ2-7, is EPEVTQTPSHQVTQMGQEVILRCVPISNHLYFYWYRQILGQKVEFLVSFYNNEISEKSEIFDDQFSVERPDGSNFTLKIRSTKLEDSAMYFCASRTGKLSYEQYFGPGTRLTVT.